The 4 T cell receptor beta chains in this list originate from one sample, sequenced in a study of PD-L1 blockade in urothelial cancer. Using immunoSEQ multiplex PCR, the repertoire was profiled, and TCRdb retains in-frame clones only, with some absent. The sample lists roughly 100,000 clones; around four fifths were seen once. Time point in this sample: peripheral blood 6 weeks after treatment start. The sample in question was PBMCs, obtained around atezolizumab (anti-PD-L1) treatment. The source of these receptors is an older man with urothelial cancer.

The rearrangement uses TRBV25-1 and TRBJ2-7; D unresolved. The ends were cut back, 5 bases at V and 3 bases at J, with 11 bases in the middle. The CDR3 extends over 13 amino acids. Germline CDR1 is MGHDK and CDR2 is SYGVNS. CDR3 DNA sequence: TGTGCCAGCAGTCCCCCGGGTGGCTACGAGCAGTACTTC. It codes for CASSPPGGYEQYF.

The CDR3 DNA reads as TGTGCCACCAGATCGGGGGTAGCGGGAGATACGCAGTATTTT. Translation gives CATRSGVAGDTQYF. J is TRBJ2-3 and V is TRBV15; 7 bases agree with TRBD2. In germline, CDR1 is LNHNV, CDR2 YYDKDF (reference sequence). The length of the CDR3 is 14 residues. The ends lost 6 bases at V and 5 bases at J; junction bases unmatched: 8.

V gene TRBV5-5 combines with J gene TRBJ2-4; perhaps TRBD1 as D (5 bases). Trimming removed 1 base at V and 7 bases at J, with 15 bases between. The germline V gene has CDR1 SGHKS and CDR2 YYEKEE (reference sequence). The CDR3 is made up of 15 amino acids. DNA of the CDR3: TGTGCCAGCAGCTTGCTAGGATCAGGGTACAACATTCAGTACTTC. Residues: CASSLLGSGYNIQYF.

CDR3 DNA: TGTGCCAGCAGTGAAGAAAGGACAGTTAATGAAAAACTGTTTTTT. Amino acid sequence: CASSEERTVNEKLFF. This chain links TRBV6-1 with TRBJ1-4; D possibly corresponds to TRBD1 (6 bases). Germline V gives CDR1 MNHNS, CDR2 SASEGT. The CDR3 spans 15 residues. Trimming left V 1 base short and J 4 bases short, with 10 bases between.